Sequencing of this TCR beta chain was carried out in a study of blood T cell repertoires in COVID-19. Here immunoSEQ multiplex PCR was the method, and the copy in TCRdb shows in-frame clones only, minus some. The sample has around 360,000 clones; roughly nine tenths are singletons. CDR3 length equals 17 residues. Germline CDR1 is MGHDK and CDR2 is SYGVNS. Between the trimmed V and J ends, which lost 3 bases and 1 base, there was a span of 15 bases. This clone was observed a single time. The receptor was isolated from a woman aged 30 to 39 who had recovered from COVID-19. Material: PBMCs or T cells enriched from blood (not recorded which). The chain joins TRBV25-1 to TRBJ2-2; maybe TRBD2 (5 bases). CDR3 nucleotides: TGTGCCAGCAGTGAGGTTTGGGTAGCGCGGAACACCGGGGAGCTGTTTTTT. Protein sequence: CASSEVWVARNTGELFF.